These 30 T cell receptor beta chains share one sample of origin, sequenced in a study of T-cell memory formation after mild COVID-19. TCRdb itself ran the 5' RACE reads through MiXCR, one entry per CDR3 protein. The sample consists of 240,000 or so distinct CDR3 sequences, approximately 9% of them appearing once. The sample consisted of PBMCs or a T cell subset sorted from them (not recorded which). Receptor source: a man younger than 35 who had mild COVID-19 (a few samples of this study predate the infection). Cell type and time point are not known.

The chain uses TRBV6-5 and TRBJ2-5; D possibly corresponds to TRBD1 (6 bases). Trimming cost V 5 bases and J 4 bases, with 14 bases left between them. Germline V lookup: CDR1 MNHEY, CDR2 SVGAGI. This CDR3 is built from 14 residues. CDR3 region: CASSDYRASETQYF. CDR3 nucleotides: TGTGCCAGCAGTGACTACAGGGCCTCAGAGACCCAGTACTTC.

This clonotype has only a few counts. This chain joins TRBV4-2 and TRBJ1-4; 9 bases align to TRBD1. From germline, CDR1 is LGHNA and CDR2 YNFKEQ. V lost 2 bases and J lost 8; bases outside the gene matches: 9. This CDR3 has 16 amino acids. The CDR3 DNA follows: TGTGCCAGCAGCCAACCACAGGGGGCGCCGGGGGAAAAACTGTTTTTT. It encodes CASSQPQGAPGEKLFF.

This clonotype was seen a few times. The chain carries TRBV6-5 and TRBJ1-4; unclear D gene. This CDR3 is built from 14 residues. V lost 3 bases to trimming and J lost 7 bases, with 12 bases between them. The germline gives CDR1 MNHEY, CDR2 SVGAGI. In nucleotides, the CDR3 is TGTGCCAGCAGTTATTCCGAGTTCACTGAAAAACTGTTTTTT. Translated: CASSYSEFTEKLFF.

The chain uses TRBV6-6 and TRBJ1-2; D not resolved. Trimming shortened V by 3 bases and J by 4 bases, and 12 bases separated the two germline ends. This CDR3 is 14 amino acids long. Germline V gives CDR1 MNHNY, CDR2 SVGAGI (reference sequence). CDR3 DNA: TGTGCCAGCAGTTATTTGGCTGGTGCCTATGGCTACACCTTC. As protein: CASSYLAGAYGYTF.

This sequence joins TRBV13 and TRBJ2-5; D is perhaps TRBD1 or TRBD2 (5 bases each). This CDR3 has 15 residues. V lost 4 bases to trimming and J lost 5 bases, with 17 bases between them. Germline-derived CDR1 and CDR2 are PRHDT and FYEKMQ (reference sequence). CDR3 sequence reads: CASSSGADGRETQYF. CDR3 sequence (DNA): TGTGCCAGCAGCTCCGGGGCCGACGGGCGGGAGACCCAGTACTTC.

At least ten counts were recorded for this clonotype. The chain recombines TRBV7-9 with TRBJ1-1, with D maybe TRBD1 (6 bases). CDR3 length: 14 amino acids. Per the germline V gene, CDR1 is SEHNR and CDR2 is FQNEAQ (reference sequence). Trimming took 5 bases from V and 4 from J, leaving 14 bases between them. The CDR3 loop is CASSPPGTPTEAFF. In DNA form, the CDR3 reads TGTGCCAGCAGCCCCCCAGGGACACCCACTGAAGCTTTCTTT.

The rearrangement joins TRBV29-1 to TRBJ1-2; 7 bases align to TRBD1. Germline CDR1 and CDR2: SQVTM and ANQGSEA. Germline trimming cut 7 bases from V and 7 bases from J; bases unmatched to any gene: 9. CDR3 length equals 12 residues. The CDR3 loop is CSASRDSGGYTF. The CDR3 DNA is TGCAGCGCAAGCCGGGACAGTGGTGGCTACACCTTC.

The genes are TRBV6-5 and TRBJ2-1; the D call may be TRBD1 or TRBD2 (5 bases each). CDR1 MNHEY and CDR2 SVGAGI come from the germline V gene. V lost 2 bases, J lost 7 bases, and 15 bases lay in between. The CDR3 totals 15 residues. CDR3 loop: CASSYHMRGTNEQFF. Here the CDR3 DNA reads TGTGCCAGCAGTTACCACATGAGGGGTACTAATGAGCAGTTCTTC.

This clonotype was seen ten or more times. CDR3 DNA: TGTGCCAGCAGCCATTGGACACCCCCGAACACCGGGGAGCTGTTTTTT. Its protein is CASSHWTPPNTGELFF. The gene calls are TRBV6-6 and TRBJ2-2, with D possibly matching TRBD1 (5 bases). V dropped 6 bases and J dropped 0 bases, with 14 bases sitting between them. This CDR3 is built from 16 residues. The germline CDR1 and CDR2 sequences are MNHNY and SVGAGI (reference sequence).

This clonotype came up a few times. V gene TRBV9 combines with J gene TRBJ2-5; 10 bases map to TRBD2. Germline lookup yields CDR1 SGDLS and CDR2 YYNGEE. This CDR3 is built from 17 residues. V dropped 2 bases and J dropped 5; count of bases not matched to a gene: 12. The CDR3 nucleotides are TGTGCCAGCAGCGTGGGGACTAGCGCTAGGACGGATGAGACCCAGTACTTC. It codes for CASSVGTSARTDETQYF. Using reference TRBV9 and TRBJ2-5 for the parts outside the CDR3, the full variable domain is DSGVTQTPKHLITATGQRVTLRCSPRSGDLSVYWYQQSLDQGLQFLIQYYNGEERAKGNILERFSAQQFPDLHSELNLSSLELGDSALYFCASSVGTSARTDETQYFGPGTRLLVL.

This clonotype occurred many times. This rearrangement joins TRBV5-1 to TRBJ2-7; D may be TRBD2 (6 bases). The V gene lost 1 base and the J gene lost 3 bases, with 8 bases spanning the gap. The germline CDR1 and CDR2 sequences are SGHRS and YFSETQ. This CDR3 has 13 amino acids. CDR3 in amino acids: CASSLSGGYEQYF. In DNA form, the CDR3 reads TGCGCCAGCAGCTTGTCCGGGGGCTACGAGCAGTACTTC.

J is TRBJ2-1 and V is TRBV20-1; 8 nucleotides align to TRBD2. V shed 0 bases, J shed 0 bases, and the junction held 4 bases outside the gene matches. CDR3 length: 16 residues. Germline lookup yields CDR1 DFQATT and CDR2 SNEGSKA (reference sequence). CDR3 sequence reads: CSARDGGGSSYNEQFF. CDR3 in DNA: TGCAGTGCTAGAGATGGCGGGGGGAGCTCCTACAATGAGCAGTTCTTC.

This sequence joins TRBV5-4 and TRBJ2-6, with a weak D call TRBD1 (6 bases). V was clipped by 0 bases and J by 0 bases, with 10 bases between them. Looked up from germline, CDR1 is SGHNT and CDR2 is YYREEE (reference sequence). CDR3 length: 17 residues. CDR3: CASSLGQASSGANVLTF. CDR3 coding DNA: TGTGCCAGCAGCTTGGGACAGGCTAGCTCTGGGGCCAACGTCCTGACTTTC.

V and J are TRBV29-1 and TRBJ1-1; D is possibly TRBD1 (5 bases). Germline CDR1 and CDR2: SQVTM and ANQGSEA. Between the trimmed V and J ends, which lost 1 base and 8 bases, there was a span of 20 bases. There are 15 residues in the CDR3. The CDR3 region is CSVEVPTGWGSEAFF. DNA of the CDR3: TGCAGCGTTGAAGTTCCGACCGGGTGGGGGAGCGAAGCTTTCTTT.

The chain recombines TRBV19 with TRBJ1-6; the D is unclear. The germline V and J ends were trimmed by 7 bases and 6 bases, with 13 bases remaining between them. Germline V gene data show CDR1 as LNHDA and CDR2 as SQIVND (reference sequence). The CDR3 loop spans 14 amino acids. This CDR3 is CASMAENGNSPLHF. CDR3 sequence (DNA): TGTGCCAGTATGGCGGAGAATGGTAATTCACCCCTCCACTTT. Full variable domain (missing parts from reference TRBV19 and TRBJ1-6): DGGITQSPKYLFRKEGQNVTLSCEQNLNHDAMYWYRQDPGQGLRLIYYSQIVNDFQKGDIAEGYSVSREKKESFPLTVTSAQKNPTAFYLCASMAENGNSPLHFGNGTRLTVT.

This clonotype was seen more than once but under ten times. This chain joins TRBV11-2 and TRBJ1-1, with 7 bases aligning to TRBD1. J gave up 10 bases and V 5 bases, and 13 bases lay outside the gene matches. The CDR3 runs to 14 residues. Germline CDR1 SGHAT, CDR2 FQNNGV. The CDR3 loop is CASSIYRGSSSAFF. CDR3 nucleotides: TGTGCCAGCAGCATATACAGGGGATCCTCGTCAGCTTTCTTT. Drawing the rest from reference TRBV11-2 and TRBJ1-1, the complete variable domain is EAGVAQSPRYKIIEKRQSVAFWCNPISGHATLYWYQQILGQGPKLLIQFQNNGVVDDSQLPKDRFSAERLKGVDSTLKIQPAKLEDSAVYLCASSIYRGSSSAFFGQGTRLTVV.

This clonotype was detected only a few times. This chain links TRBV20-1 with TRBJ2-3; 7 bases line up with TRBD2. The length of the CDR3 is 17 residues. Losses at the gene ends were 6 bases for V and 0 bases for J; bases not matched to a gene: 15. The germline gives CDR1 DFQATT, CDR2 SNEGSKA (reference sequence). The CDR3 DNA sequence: TGCAGTGCCGTCCTACCAGCGGGGCTGCCGAGCACAGATACGCAGTATTTT. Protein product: CSAVLPAGLPSTDTQYF.

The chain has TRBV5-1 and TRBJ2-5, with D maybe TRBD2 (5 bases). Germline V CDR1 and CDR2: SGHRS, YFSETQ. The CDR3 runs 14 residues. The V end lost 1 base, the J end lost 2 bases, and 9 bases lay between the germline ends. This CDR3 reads CASSLTLGQETQYF. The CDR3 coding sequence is TGCGCCAGCAGCTTGACACTAGGACAAGAGACCCAGTACTTC.

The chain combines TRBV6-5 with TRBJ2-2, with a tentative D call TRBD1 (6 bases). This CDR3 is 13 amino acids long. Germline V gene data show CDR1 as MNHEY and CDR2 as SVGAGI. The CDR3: CAIVDRNTGELFF. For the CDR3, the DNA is TGTGCTATCGTGGACAGGAACACCGGGGAGCTGTTTTTT.

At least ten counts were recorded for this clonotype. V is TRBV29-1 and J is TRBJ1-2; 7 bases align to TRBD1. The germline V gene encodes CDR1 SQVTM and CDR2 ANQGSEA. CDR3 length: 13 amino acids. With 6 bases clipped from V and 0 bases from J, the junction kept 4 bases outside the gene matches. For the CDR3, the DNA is TGCAGCGTCAGGGACAGAGCTAACTATGGCTACACCTTC. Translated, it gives CSVRDRANYGYTF. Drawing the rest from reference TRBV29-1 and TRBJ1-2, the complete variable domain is SAVISQKPSRDICQRGTSLTIQCQVDSQVTMMFWYRQQPGQSLTLIATANQGSEATYESGFVIDKFPISRPNLTFSTLTVSNMSPEDSSIYLCSVRDRANYGYTFGSGTRLTVV.

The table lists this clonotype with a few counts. CDR3 residues: CASSQHRDRGQETQYF. The CDR3 DNA reads as TGCGCCAGCAGCCAACACCGGGACAGGGGACAAGAGACCCAGTACTTC. V and J are TRBV4-3 and TRBJ2-5; 10 nucleotides agree with TRBD1. Germline V lookup: CDR1 LGHNA, CDR2 YSLEER. J gave up 2 bases and V 2 bases, and 5 bases lay outside the gene matches. The CDR3 has 16 amino acids.

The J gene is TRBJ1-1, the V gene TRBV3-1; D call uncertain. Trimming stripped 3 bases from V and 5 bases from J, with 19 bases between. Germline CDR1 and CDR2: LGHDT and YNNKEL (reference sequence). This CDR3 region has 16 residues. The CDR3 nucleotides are TGTGCCAGCAGCCATTTCTCCGCGGCCTCAGAAACTGAAGCTTTCTTT. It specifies CASSHFSAASETEAFF. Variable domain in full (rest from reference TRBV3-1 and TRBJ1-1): DTAVSQTPKYLVTQMGNDKSIKCEQNLGHDTMYWYKQDSKKFLKIMFSYNNKELIINETVPNRFSPKSPDKAHLNLHINSLELGDSAVYFCASSHFSAASETEAFFGQGTRLTVV.

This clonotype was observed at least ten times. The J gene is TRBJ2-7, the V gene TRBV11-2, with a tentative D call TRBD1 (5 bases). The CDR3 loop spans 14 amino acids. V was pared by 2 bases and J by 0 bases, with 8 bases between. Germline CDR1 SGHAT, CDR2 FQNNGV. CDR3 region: CASSLRQGSYEQYF. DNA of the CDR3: TGTGCCAGCAGCTTACGCCAGGGCTCCTACGAGCAGTACTTC.

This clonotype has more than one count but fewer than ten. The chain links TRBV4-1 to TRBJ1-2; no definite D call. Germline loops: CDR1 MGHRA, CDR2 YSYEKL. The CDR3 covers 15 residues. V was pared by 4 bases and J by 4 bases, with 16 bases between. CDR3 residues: CASSLDVTWSYGYTF. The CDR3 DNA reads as TGCGCCAGCAGCCTAGACGTTACCTGGAGCTATGGCTACACCTTC.

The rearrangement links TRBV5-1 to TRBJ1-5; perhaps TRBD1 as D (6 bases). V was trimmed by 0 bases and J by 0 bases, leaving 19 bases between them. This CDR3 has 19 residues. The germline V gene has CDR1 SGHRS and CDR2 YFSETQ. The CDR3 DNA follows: TGCGCCAGCAGCTTGGGTACATTACCGCAGGGGCATAGCAATCAGCCCCAGCATTTT. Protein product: CASSLGTLPQGHSNQPQHF.

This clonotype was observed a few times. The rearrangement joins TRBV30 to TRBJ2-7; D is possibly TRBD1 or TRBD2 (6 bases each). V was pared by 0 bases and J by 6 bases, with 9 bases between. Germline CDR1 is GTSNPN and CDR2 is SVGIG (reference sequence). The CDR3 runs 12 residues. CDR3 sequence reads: CAWSVGGGEQYF. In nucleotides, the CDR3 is TGTGCCTGGAGTGTAGGGGGAGGCGAGCAGTACTTC.

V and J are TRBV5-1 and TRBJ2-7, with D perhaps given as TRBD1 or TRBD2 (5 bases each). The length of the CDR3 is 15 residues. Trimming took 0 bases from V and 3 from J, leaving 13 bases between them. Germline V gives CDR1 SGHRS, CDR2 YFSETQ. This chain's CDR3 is CASSLEAGTIYEQYF. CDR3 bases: TGCGCCAGCAGCTTGGAGGCAGGGACGATCTACGAGCAGTACTTC.

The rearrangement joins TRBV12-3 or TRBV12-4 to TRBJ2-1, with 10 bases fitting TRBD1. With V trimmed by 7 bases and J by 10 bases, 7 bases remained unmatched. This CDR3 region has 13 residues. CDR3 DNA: TGTGCCAGCATACGACAGGGGGCGGAGGAGCAGTTCTTC. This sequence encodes CASIRQGAEEQFF.

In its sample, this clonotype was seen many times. The DNA of the CDR3 is TGCAGCGTTGGAACAGGGGAGTACGGCTACACCTTC. Translation: CSVGTGEYGYTF. The chain links TRBV29-1 to TRBJ1-2; 7 bases line up with TRBD1. Germline CDR1 reads SQVTM; CDR2 reads ANQGSEA. This CDR3 has 12 amino acids. V lost 4 bases, J lost 8 bases, and 7 bases stayed unmatched.

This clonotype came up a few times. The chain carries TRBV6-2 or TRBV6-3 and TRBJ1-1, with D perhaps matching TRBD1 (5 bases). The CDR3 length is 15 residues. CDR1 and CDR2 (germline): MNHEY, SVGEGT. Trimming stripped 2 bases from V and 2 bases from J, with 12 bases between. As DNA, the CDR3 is TGTGCCAGCAGTTACCGGGGGACTTTTAACACTGAAGCTTTCTTT. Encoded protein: CASSYRGTFNTEAFF.